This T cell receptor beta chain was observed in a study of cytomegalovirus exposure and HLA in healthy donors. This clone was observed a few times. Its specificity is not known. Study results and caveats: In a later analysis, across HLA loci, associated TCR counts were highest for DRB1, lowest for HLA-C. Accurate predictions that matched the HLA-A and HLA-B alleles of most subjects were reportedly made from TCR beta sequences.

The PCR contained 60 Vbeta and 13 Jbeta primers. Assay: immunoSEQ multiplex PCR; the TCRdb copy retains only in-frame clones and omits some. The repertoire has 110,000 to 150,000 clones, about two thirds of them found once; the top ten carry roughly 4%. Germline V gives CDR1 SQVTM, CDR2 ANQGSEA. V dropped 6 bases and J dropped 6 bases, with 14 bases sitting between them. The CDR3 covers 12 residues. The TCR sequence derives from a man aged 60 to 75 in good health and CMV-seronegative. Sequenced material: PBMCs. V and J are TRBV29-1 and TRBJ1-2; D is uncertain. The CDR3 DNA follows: TGCAGCGTATATAATACGCGTCATGGCTACACCTTC. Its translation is CSVYNTRHGYTF.